Shown below are 21 T cell receptor beta chains from a single sample sequenced in a study of T cell responses to AZD1222 COVID-19 vaccine. Profiling relied on immunoSEQ multiplex PCR, and the TCRdb table lists in-frame clones only, not all of them. The sample has 77,000 or so clones, 90% to 95% seen once; the top ten hold approximately 6.6%. Specimen: peripheral blood, collected on day 0 of MenACWY control vaccination. These receptors came from an adult in good health.

The rearrangement joins TRBV6-5 to TRBJ2-6; D is uncertain. Germline loops: CDR1 MNHEY, CDR2 SVGAGI. The CDR3 contains 15 residues. With 4 bases removed from V and 0 bases from J, the gap between germline ends came to 7 bases. The CDR3 sequence: CASSSAASGANVLTF. The CDR3 DNA is TGTGCCAGCAGTTCGGCCGCCTCTGGGGCCAACGTCCTGACTTTC.

This chain joins TRBV28 and TRBJ2-5; no clear D gene. Deletions cut 3 bases from V and 2 bases from J, with 7 bases between. The CDR3 sequence is 13 residues long. Germline CDR1 and CDR2: MDHEN and SYDVKM. In DNA, the CDR3 is TGTGCCAGCAGTTTTCAAGGGCAAGAGACCCAGTACTTC. Encoded protein: CASSFQGQETQYF.

This rearrangement joins TRBV20-1 to TRBJ1-2, with 8 nucleotides matching TRBD1. Looked up from germline, CDR1 is DFQATT and CDR2 is SNEGSKA (reference sequence). The CDR3 is made up of 13 amino acids. Trimming at V came to 3 bases and at J to 9 bases, leaving 9 bases not matched to a gene. CDR3 nucleotides: TGCAGTGCTAGTATGGACAGGGCGATGAGCTACACCTTC. It yields the protein CSASMDRAMSYTF.

This chain connects TRBV12-5 to TRBJ2-1; 11 positions agree with TRBD1. The germline V gene encodes CDR1 LGHNT and CDR2 FRNRAP. Trimming cost V 6 bases and J 9 bases; bases outside gene matches: 7. CDR3 length equals 14 residues. The CDR3 loop is CASGRDRGFGEQFF. The CDR3, as DNA: TGTGCTAGTGGGAGGGACAGGGGGTTTGGTGAGCAGTTCTTC. The full variable domain, its missing parts supplied by reference TRBV12-5 and TRBJ2-1, is DARVTQTPRHKVTEMGQEVTMRCQPILGHNTVFWYRQTMMQGLELLAYFRNRAPLDDSGMPKDRFSAEMPDATLATLKIQPSEPRDSAVYFCASGRDRGFGEQFFGPGTRLTVL.

The chain is built from TRBV30 and TRBJ1-1; 8 bases are a match to TRBD1. The J segment lost 4 bases and the V segment lost 5 bases, leaving 9 bases of the junction unmatched. The CDR3 consists of 14 residues. Looked up from germline, CDR1 is GTSNPN and CDR2 is SVGIG (reference sequence). CDR3 loop: CAWGRQGPTTEAFF. The CDR3 region has the DNA TGTGCCTGGGGGAGACAGGGGCCAACCACTGAAGCTTTCTTT.

The chain couples TRBV18 to TRBJ2-5; the D is unclear. The CDR3 runs to 16 residues. V was pared by 0 bases and J by 10 bases, with 21 bases between. CDR1 and CDR2 (germline): KGHSH, LQKENI. CDR3 DNA: TGTGCCAGCTCACCACCCTCGCAGGCCTTCGAATTGAACCAGTACTTC. Translating it yields CASSPPSQAFELNQYF. The full variable domain, completed using reference TRBV18 and TRBJ2-5, is NAGVMQNPRHLVRRRGQEARLRCSPMKGHSHVYWYRQLPEEGLKFMVYLQKENIIDESGMPKERFSAEFPKEGPSILRIQQVVRGDSAAYFCASSPPSQAFELNQYFGPGTRLLVL.

V gene TRBV19 combines with J gene TRBJ1-2; D is perhaps TRBD1 (5 bases). This CDR3 has 15 residues. The V end lost 6 bases, the J end lost 6 bases, and 20 bases lay between the germline ends. Germline-derived CDR1 and CDR2 are LNHDA and SQIVND (reference sequence). The DNA for the CDR3 is TGTGCCAGTAGCCCTATCTCGGGGCAGCTGGATGGCTACACCTTC. It is translated as CASSPISGQLDGYTF.

The chain couples TRBV28 to TRBJ1-4; 10 nucleotides line up with TRBD1. From germline, CDR1 is MDHEN and CDR2 SYDVKM. V was pared by 4 bases and J by 8 bases, with 4 bases of the junction left unmatched. The CDR3 is 14 amino acids. CDR3 loop: CASSSGQGYEKLFF. The CDR3 bases are TGTGCCAGCAGTTCGGGACAGGGGTACGAAAAACTGTTTTTT.

The chain combines TRBV15 with TRBJ2-3; 9 bases agree with TRBD2. J was trimmed by 3 bases and V by 1 base; bases with no gene match: 5. The CDR3 is 16 amino acids. Looked up from germline, CDR1 is LNHNV and CDR2 is YYDKDF (reference sequence). The CDR3 region has the DNA TGTGCCACCAGCAGAGGCTTAGCGGGAGTTACAGATACGCAGTATTTT. This gives the protein CATSRGLAGVTDTQYF.

A single count supports this clone. The chain couples TRBV12-3 or TRBV12-4 to TRBJ1-2; tentatively, D is TRBD1 (5 bases). The V end lost 1 base, the J end lost 2 bases, and 5 bases lay between the germline ends. The CDR3 is made up of 13 amino acids. Here the CDR3 reads CASSLGGNYGYTF. In DNA form, the CDR3 reads TGTGCCAGCAGTTTAGGGGGGAACTATGGCTACACCTTC.

A few counts support this clone. The chain couples TRBV7-8 to TRBJ1-2; D might be TRBD1 (6 bases). The CDR3 extends over 13 amino acids. Trimming removed 4 bases from V and 0 bases from J, with 6 bases in between. Germline V CDR1 and CDR2: SGHVS, FQNEAQ. CDR3 residues: CASSSGANYGYTF. The CDR3 DNA reads as TGTGCCAGCAGCTCAGGGGCTAACTATGGCTACACCTTC.

The V call is TRBV27, the J call TRBJ2-5; D remains ambiguous. V was pared by 4 bases and J by 5 bases, with 14 bases between. From germline, CDR1 is MNHEY and CDR2 SMNVEV (reference sequence). This CDR3 spans 14 amino acids. The CDR3 spells CASSSNFGLETQYF. CDR3 DNA sequence: TGTGCCAGCAGTTCCAACTTCGGTTTGGAGACCCAGTACTTC.

This clone appeared a single time. The J gene is TRBJ2-5, the V gene TRBV19; a possible D gene is TRBD2 (6 bases). This CDR3 is 12 amino acids long. The germline gives CDR1 LNHDA, CDR2 SQIVND (reference sequence). The V gene lost 9 bases and the J gene lost 5 bases, with 13 bases spanning the gap. The CDR3 region is CASKGGGETQYF. CDR3 nucleotides: TGTGCCAGCAAGGGTGGGGGGGAGACCCAGTACTTC.

The V gene is TRBV7-6, the J gene TRBJ1-2; D call uncertain. Germline V gene lookup returns CDR1 SGHVS and CDR2 FNYEAQ. This CDR3 has 13 amino acids. V was pared by 2 bases and J by 4 bases, with 8 bases between. This CDR3 is CASSLSPSYGYTF. In nucleotides, the CDR3 is TGTGCCAGCAGCTTATCCCCCTCCTATGGCTACACCTTC.

This chain uses TRBV6-6 with TRBJ2-1; TRBD1 aligns across 9 bases. This CDR3 spans 16 amino acids. Germline-derived CDR1 and CDR2 are MNHNY and SVGAGI (reference sequence). The V segment lost 0 bases and the J segment 4 bases; nucleotides outside the gene matches: 4. DNA of the CDR3: TGTGCCAGCAGTTACTCCCCGGGACAGGGTTACAATGAGCAGTTCTTC. Protein sequence: CASSYSPGQGYNEQFF.

The rearrangement uses TRBV3-1 (or the pseudogene TRBV3-2) and TRBJ1-6; 7 nucleotides line up with TRBD1. The CDR3 has 13 residues. CDR1 and CDR2 from the germline V gene are LGHDT and YNNKEL (reference sequence). Unmatched junction bases numbered 2, after V lost 2 bases and J lost 10 bases. The CDR3 reads CASSQQGDSPLHF. The CDR3 nucleotides are TGTGCCAGCAGCCAACAGGGGGACTCACCCCTCCACTTT.

The rearrangement joins TRBV27 to TRBJ2-3; possibly TRBD1 for D (6 bases). CDR1 and CDR2 from the germline V gene are MNHEY and SMNVEV (reference sequence). The CDR3 totals 13 residues. Trimming shortened V by 8 bases and J by 4 bases, and 13 bases separated the two germline ends. This chain's CDR3 is CASCGRGSDTQYF. The CDR3 DNA is TGTGCCAGCTGCGGCAGGGGATCAGATACGCAGTATTTT.

The V gene is TRBV19, the J gene TRBJ2-3, with 11 nucleotides matching TRBD2. Losses at the gene ends were 6 bases for V and 0 bases for J; bases not matched to a gene: 2. This CDR3 has 15 amino acids. The germline V gene has CDR1 LNHDA and CDR2 SQIVND (reference sequence). In DNA, the CDR3 is TGTGCCAGTAGGGGACTAGCGGAGAGCACAGATACGCAGTATTTT. This codes for CASRGLAESTDTQYF.

The chain couples TRBV7-2 to TRBJ1-3; D gene unclear. Trimming left V 1 base short and J 6 bases short, with 10 bases between. The CDR3 has 14 residues. Germline V gene data show CDR1 as SGHTA and CDR2 as FQGNSA. The CDR3: CASSLGSTQNTIYF. CDR3 nucleotides: TGTGCCAGCAGCTTAGGTAGTACTCAAAACACCATATATTTT.

The V call is TRBV3-1 (or the pseudogene TRBV3-2), the J call TRBJ2-5; maybe TRBD2 (6 bases). The CDR3 length is 11 residues. V was cut by 1 base and J by 9 bases, with 6 bases left in between. The germline gives CDR1 LGHDT, CDR2 YNNKEL (reference sequence). The CDR3 nucleotides read TGTGCCAGCAGCCAAGGGAGGGCCCAGTACTTC. Protein sequence: CASSQGRAQYF.

The rearrangement joins TRBV18 to TRBJ2-3, with 7 bases matching TRBD2. V lost 0 bases to trimming and J lost 8 bases; unmatched junction nucleotides: 11. From germline, CDR1 is KGHSH and CDR2 LQKENI. The CDR3 has 16 amino acids. In DNA, the CDR3 is TGTGCCAGCTCACCACCGTCGGGAGGACCGCACGGTACGCAGTATTTT. It is translated as CASSPPSGGPHGTQYF.